Listed here are 29 T cell receptor beta chains from one sample, sequenced in a study of blood T cells in healthy people across ages. Sample-barcoded 5' priming and a J-beta primer mix drove a second PCR of 7 to 11 cycles. TCRdb reanalysed the 5' RACE reads using MiXCR and keeps one entry per CDR3 protein. The sample includes 700,000 to 900,000 distinct CDR3 sequences, roughly 24% of them seen just once. This same sample was also taken into another study, of T cells of mothers and their children.

The sequenced material came from blood. These receptors originate from a boy aged 5-17 years in good health.

This chain's CDR3 is CASSLSRATRVSPLHF. The CDR3 coding sequence is TGTGCCAGCAGTCTCTCGCGGGCGACGAGGGTTTCACCCCTCCACTTT. The rearrangement links TRBV7-2 to TRBJ1-6; no reliable D call. Germline assignment: CDR1 SGHTA and CDR2 FQGNSA. The CDR3 length is 16 residues. The V gene lost 6 bases and the J gene lost 9 bases, with 21 bases spanning the gap.

The gene calls are TRBV20-1 and TRBJ2-4; the D is unclear. Trimming stripped 3 bases from V and 3 bases from J, with 12 bases between. The CDR3 extends over 14 amino acids. Germline CDR1 DFQATT, CDR2 SNEGSKA (reference sequence). This CDR3 is CSASAVDYKNIQYF. Written as DNA, the CDR3 is TGCAGTGCTAGTGCAGTGGATTACAAAAACATTCAGTACTTC.

This chain joins TRBV7-6 and TRBJ2-3; D tentatively reads TRBD1 or TRBD2 (6 bases each). The germline gives CDR1 SGHVS, CDR2 FNYEAQ. The CDR3 covers 17 residues. Trimming stripped 4 bases from V and 2 bases from J, with 19 bases between. The chain's CDR3 is CASSSSREGGPTDTQYF. CDR3 nucleotides: TGTGCCAGCAGCTCCTCCCGGGAAGGGGGGCCCACAGATACGCAGTATTTT. Variable domain in full (rest from reference TRBV7-6 and TRBJ2-3): GAGVSQSPRYKVTKRGQDVALRCDPISGHVSLYWYRQALGQGPEFLTYFNYEAQQDKSGLPNDRFSAERPEGSISTLTIQRTEQRDSAMYRCASSSSREGGPTDTQYFGPGTRLTVL.

The rearrangement joins TRBV5-6 to TRBJ2-3; weak D call: TRBD2 (5 bases). The CDR3 contains 14 residues. From germline, CDR1 is SGHDT and CDR2 YYEEEE. Trimming took off 2 bases at V and 11 bases at J, with 18 bases between the two ends. CDR3 nucleotide sequence: TGTGCCAGCAGCTTTAGGTCTAACGGGGAGTTGCAGTATTTT. Translating it yields CASSFRSNGELQYF.

The V gene is TRBV5-1, the J gene TRBJ2-7; TRBD2 matches at 9 bases. The J call could be wrong; TRBJ2-1 is a better fit for the DNA end. Germline CDR1 is SGHRS and CDR2 is YFSETQ. The CDR3 spans 13 residues. The chain's CDR3 is CATRAGGDNEQFF. The DNA for the CDR3 is TGCGCCACTCGGGCGGGGGGGGATAATGAGCAGTTCTTC.

The chain carries TRBV19 and TRBJ2-4, with TRBD2 matching over 7 bases. CDR3 length: 14 amino acids. CDR1 and CDR2 from the germline V gene are LNHDA and SQIVND (reference sequence). V shed 3 bases, J shed 4 bases, and the junction held 3 bases outside the gene matches. CDR3 protein: CASSISGGKNIQYF. Written as DNA, the CDR3 is TGTGCCAGTAGTATTTCCGGGGGGAAAAACATTCAGTACTTC.

A remark on this clonotype: A read error may produce the germline difference seen at one junction end. The chain couples TRBV7-6 to TRBJ2-6; 8 bases are shared with TRBD2. The CDR3 covers 15 residues. Per the germline V gene, CDR1 is SGHVS and CDR2 is FNYEAQ. The CDR3 loop reads CASRSSGAGANFLTF. CDR3 in DNA: TGTGCCAGCAGAAGTAGCGGGGCTGGGGCCAACTTCCTGACTTTC.

The chain is built from TRBV12-3 or TRBV12-4 and TRBJ2-1; 9 bases are a match to TRBD2. Judging by the DNA end, TRBJ2-5 fits better; the J call may be wrong. This CDR3 is built from 16 residues. Here the CDR3 DNA reads TGTGCCAGCAGCCCAATGAGCGGGGGGCAATTTGGGACCCAGTACTTC. Translated, it gives CASSPMSGGQFGTQYF.

This clonotype has more than one count but fewer than ten. The V gene is TRBV7-9, the J gene TRBJ2-7; the D gene is possibly TRBD1 (5 bases). CDR1 SEHNR and CDR2 FQNEAQ come from the germline V gene (reference sequence). V was trimmed by 4 bases and J by 4 bases, leaving 17 bases between them. The CDR3 contains 15 residues. CDR3 amino acids: CASSSPRALGYEQYF. The CDR3 coding sequence is TGTGCCAGCAGCTCCCCCAGGGCCCTGGGGTACGAGCAGTACTTC.

The rearrangement uses TRBV27 and TRBJ1-4, with 10 bases that match TRBD1. The CDR3 covers 16 residues. The V and J ends lost 0 bases and 4 bases, in that order; junction bases with no gene match: 2. The germline gives CDR1 MNHEY, CDR2 SMNVEV (reference sequence). The CDR3 coding sequence is TGTGCCAGCAGTTTATCTAGGACAGGGGGTAATGAAAAACTGTTTTTT. It specifies CASSLSRTGGNEKLFF.

This clonotype was detected only a few times. V is TRBV27 and J is TRBJ2-7; possibly TRBD1 or TRBD2 for D (6 bases each). CDR3 size: 16 residues. Trimming cost V 2 bases and J 0 bases, with 14 bases left between them. Germline CDR1 is MNHEY and CDR2 is SMNVEV (reference sequence). CDR3 protein: CASSLANGGTSYEQYF. CDR3 bases: TGTGCCAGCAGTTTAGCTAACGGGGGCACCTCCTACGAGCAGTACTTC.

The chain links TRBV19 to TRBJ2-3; the D is unclear. Trimming took off 5 bases at V and 1 base at J, with 16 bases between the two ends. The length of the CDR3 is 16 residues. The germline CDR1 and CDR2 sequences are LNHDA and SQIVND (reference sequence). This CDR3 is CASSPYSGHGTDTQYF. In nucleotides, the CDR3 is TGTGCCAGTAGTCCTTACTCTGGGCATGGCACAGATACGCAGTATTTT. Combining the CDR3 with reference TRBV19 and TRBJ2-3 gives the whole variable domain DGGITQSPKYLFRKEGQNVTLSCEQNLNHDAMYWYRQDPGQGLRLIYYSQIVNDFQKGDIAEGYSVSREKKESFPLTVTSAQKNPTAFYLCASSPYSGHGTDTQYFGPGTRLTVL.

This rearrangement joins TRBV28 to TRBJ1-2; D ambiguous. This CDR3 region has 16 residues. Germline assignment: CDR1 MDHEN and CDR2 SYDVKM. The V gene lost 5 bases and the J gene lost 0 bases, with 16 bases spanning the gap. The CDR3 region is CASSPARETTNYGYTF. The DNA for the CDR3 is TGTGCCAGCAGTCCGGCGCGGGAAACAACTAACTATGGCTACACCTTC.

This clonotype showed up just a few times. The rearrangement uses TRBV12-3 or TRBV12-4 and TRBJ1-2; D is unclear. V was clipped by 7 bases and J by 4 bases, with 13 bases between them. The CDR3 sequence is 13 residues long. CDR3 coding DNA: TGTGCCAGCAACCCCGGGAAGGTCTATGGCTACACCTTC. It specifies CASNPGKVYGYTF.

This chain connects TRBV3-1 to TRBJ1-6; a possible D gene is TRBD1 (5 bases). The CDR3 is made up of 13 amino acids. Germline-derived CDR1 and CDR2 are LGHDT and YNNKEL (reference sequence). Trimming took 2 bases from V and 14 from J, leaving 13 bases between them. This chain's CDR3 is CASSQRGGASLHF. The CDR3 DNA reads as TGTGCCAGCAGCCAAAGGGGAGGTGCGTCCCTCCACTTT.

The V and J genes are TRBV20-1 and TRBJ2-5, with 11 positions matching TRBD2. The J call could be wrong; TRBJ2-1 is a better fit for the DNA end. This CDR3 has 13 residues. CDR1 is DFQATT, CDR2 SNEGSKA, per germline (reference sequence). The CDR3 loop is CSAVTSGEGEQFF. For the CDR3, the DNA is TGCAGTGCGGTGACTAGCGGGGAGGGTGAGCAGTTCTTC.

This clonotype was counted between two and nine times. The rearrangement links TRBV7-9 to TRBJ2-5, with 10 bases that match TRBD1. The tail of the sequence fits TRBJ2-7 better, so the J call may be wrong. The CDR3 is made up of 16 amino acids. Germline-derived CDR1 and CDR2 are SEHNR and FQNEAQ (reference sequence). The CDR3 reads CASSPGQGFEIYEQYF. The CDR3 nucleotides read TGTGCCAGCAGCCCGGGACAGGGGTTTGAGATCTACGAGCAGTACTTC.

This clonotype appeared a few times. This chain joins TRBV7-2 and TRBJ1-5; 8 positions match TRBD1. J lost 3 bases, V lost 5 bases, and 12 bases had no gene match. The germline V gene encodes CDR1 SGHTA and CDR2 FQGNSA. There are 17 residues in the CDR3. In nucleotides, the CDR3 is TGTGCCAGCAGCCTCCGGGACAGGCCCAACCTCAATCAGCCCCAGCATTTT. This codes for CASSLRDRPNLNQPQHF.

The genes are TRBV6-6 and TRBJ1-2, with 7 positions matching TRBD1. Unmatched junction bases numbered 8, after V lost 6 bases and J lost 7 bases. CDR1 is MNHNY, CDR2 SVGAGI, per germline (reference sequence). The CDR3 has 13 residues. The CDR3 nucleotides read TGTGCCAGCAGCTTCACAGGGGCGGGTGGCTACACCTTC. This sequence encodes CASSFTGAGGYTF.

This clonotype occurred a few times. The chain carries TRBV4-2 and TRBJ1-2; the match to TRBD1 covers 7 bases. Germline CDR1 and CDR2: LGHNA and YNFKEQ. This CDR3 spans 14 amino acids. The ends lost 7 bases at V and 3 bases at J; junction bases unmatched: 8. The CDR3 coding sequence is TGTGCCAGCACCCAGGGGGGGAGATACTATGGCTACACCTTC. It is translated as CASTQGGRYYGYTF.

This chain links TRBV4-1 with TRBJ1-5, with D unresolved. Germline assignment: CDR1 MGHRA and CDR2 YSYEKL. Trimming cost V 0 bases and J 5 bases, with 11 bases left between them. The CDR3 is 15 amino acids. CDR3: CASSQDTGSHQPQHF. The CDR3 DNA is TGCGCCAGCAGCCAAGATACGGGGTCACATCAGCCCCAGCATTTT.

In DNA, the CDR3 is TGTGCCAGCAGCTTAGGCCCGGTTCGGGAGCAGTACTTC. This encodes CASSLGPVREQYF. The rearrangement links TRBV7-2 to TRBJ2-5; maybe TRBD2 (6 bases). Per germline, CDR1 SGHTA and CDR2 FQGNSA. The CDR3 loop spans 13 amino acids. V was cut by 1 base and J by 11 bases, with 14 bases left in between.

Remarks on this clonotype: A junction end diverges from the germline sequence, so it may reflect a read error. The chain employs TRBV12-3 or TRBV12-4 and TRBJ2-7, with D tentatively TRBD1 (5 bases). The closer fit of TRBJ2-1 to the DNA end suggests the J call may be wrong. CDR3 size: 13 residues. The CDR3 region is CASSPDTYSEQFF. In DNA, the CDR3 is TGTGCCAGCAGTCCGGACACGTACAGTGAGCAGTTCTTC.

The chain joins TRBV6-2 or TRBV6-3 to TRBJ2-5; a weak D match, TRBD1 (5 bases). The J call is uncertain, as TRBJ2-7 better fits the DNA end. Germline V gene sequence: CDR1 MNHEY, CDR2 SVGEGT. This CDR3 is 13 amino acids long. The CDR3 sequence: CASSHKGLYEQYF. In DNA, the CDR3 is TGTGCCAGCAGTCATAAGGGGCTCTACGAGCAGTACTTC.

The V and J genes are TRBV3-1 and TRBJ1-1, with D uncertain. With 0 bases removed from V and 4 bases from J, the gap between germline ends came to 12 bases. Germline loops: CDR1 LGHDT, CDR2 YNNKEL (reference sequence). The CDR3 is 15 residues long. DNA of the CDR3: TGTGCCAGCAGCCAAGATGCCCAAGGGAGCACTGAAGCTTTCTTT. It codes for CASSQDAQGSTEAFF. The whole variable domain, filled in from reference TRBV3-1 and TRBJ1-1, reads DTAVSQTPKYLVTQMGNDKSIKCEQNLGHDTMYWYKQDSKKFLKIMFSYNNKELIINETVPNRFSPKSPDKAHLNLHINSLELGDSAVYFCASSQDAQGSTEAFFGQGTRLTVV.

This chain connects TRBV6-5 to TRBJ2-7; TRBD2 aligns across 8 bases. Trimming took 2 bases from V and 0 from J; bases not matched to a gene: 6. This CDR3 region has 16 residues. Per germline, CDR1 MNHEY and CDR2 SVGAGI. In DNA, the CDR3 is TGTGCCAGCAGTTACGGGCTAGCGGGTAGCTCCTACGAGCAGTACTTC. Residues: CASSYGLAGSSYEQYF.

This clonotype was counted a single time. Sequence at one end of the junction differs from germline and may be a read error. The V gene is TRBV6-5, the J gene TRBJ2-1; possible D gene TRBD1, 5 bases. The CDR3 length is 15 residues. Per the germline V gene, CDR1 is MNHEY and CDR2 is SVGAGI. CDR3 protein: CAGRVTESSYNEQFF. CDR3 nucleotides: TGTGCCGGCAGGGTGACGGAGAGCTCCTACAATGAGCAGTTCTTC.

This clonotype is a singleton in its sample. The CDR3 sequence: CASTDGAYEDTEAFF. The CDR3 coding sequence is TGTGCCAGCACCGATGGGGCCTATGAAGACACTGAAGCTTTCTTT. The rearrangement links TRBV28 to TRBJ1-1; TRBD1 is a possible D gene (5 bases). Germline CDR1 and CDR2: MDHEN and SYDVKM. The V end lost 7 bases, the J end lost 3 bases, and 18 bases lay between the germline ends. The CDR3 has 15 amino acids. Using reference TRBV28 and TRBJ1-1 for the parts outside the CDR3, the full variable domain is DVKVTQSSRYLVKRTGEKVFLECVQDMDHENMFWYRQDPGLGLRLIYFSYDVKMKEKGDIPEGYSVSREKKERFSLILESASTNQTSMYLCASTDGAYEDTEAFFGQGTRLTVV.

The chain combines TRBV7-9 with TRBJ1-6; a possible D gene is TRBD1 (6 bases). Trimming stripped 4 bases from V and 2 bases from J, with 12 bases between. The CDR3 totals 16 residues. In germline, CDR1 is SEHNR, CDR2 FQNEAQ (reference sequence). In nucleotides, the CDR3 is TGTGCCAGCAGCTCCTCAAGGACAGCCTATAATTCACCCCTCCACTTT. Amino acids: CASSSSRTAYNSPLHF. Supplemented by reference TRBV7-9 and TRBJ1-6, the full variable domain reads DTGVSQNPRHKITKRGQNVTFRCDPISEHNRLYWYRQTLGQGPEFLTYFQNEAQLEKSRLLSDRFSAERPKGSFSTLEIQRTEQGDSAMYLCASSSSRTAYNSPLHFGNGTRLTVT.